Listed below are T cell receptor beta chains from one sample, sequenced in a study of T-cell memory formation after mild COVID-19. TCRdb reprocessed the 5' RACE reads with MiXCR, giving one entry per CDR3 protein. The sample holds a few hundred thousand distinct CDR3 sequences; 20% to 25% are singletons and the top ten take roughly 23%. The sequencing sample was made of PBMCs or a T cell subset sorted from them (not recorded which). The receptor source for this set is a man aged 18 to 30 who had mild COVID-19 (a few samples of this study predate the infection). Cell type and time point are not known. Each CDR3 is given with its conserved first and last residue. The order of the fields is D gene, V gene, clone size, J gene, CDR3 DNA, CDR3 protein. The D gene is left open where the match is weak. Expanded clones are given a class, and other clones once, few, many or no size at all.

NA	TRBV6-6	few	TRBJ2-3	TGTGCCAGCAGTTACTGGGACACCTACACAGATACGCAGTATTTT	CASSYWDTYTDTQYF
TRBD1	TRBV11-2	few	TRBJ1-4	TGTGCCAGCAGCTCGGCAGGGGGAAAACTGTTTTTT	CASSSAGGKLFF
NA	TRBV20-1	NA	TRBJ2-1	TGCAGTGCTAGAGATGGGGACTTTGACAATGAGCAGTTCTTC	CSARDGDFDNEQFF
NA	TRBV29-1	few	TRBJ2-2	TGCAGCTCGGTGGGGCCGGACACCGGGGAGCTGTTTTTT	CSSVGPDTGELFF
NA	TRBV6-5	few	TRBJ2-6	TGTGCCAGCAAAGACACCTTCTCTGGGGCCAACGTCCTGACTTTC	CASKDTFSGANVLTF
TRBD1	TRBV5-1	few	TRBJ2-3	TGCGCCAGCAGCTTCACCCACAGGGGTAACGTGGCAGATACGCAGTATTTT	CASSFTHRGNVADTQYF
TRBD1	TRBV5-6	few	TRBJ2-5	TGTGCCAGCAGCTTGGCCGGGCAGGGGGCAGTGGAGACCCAGTACTTC	CASSLAGQGAVETQYF
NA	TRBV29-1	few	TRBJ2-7	TGCAGCGTTGGGGAGGCAGCCTACGAGCAGTACTTC	CSVGEAAYEQYF
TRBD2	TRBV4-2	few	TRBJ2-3	TGTGCCAGCAGCCAGAGAACCGGGACTAGCTTGACAGATACGCAGTATTTT	CASSQRTGTSLTDTQYF
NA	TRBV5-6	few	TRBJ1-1	TGTGCCAGCAGCGGGGGTGGGGGCACTGAAGCTTTCTTT	CASSGGGGTEAFF
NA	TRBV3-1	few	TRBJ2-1	TGTGCCAGCAGCCTTAGGGCGGGGGCTTTCCATGAGCAGTTCTTC	CASSLRAGAFHEQFF
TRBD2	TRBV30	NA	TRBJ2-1	TGTGCCTGGAGTGGGACTAGCAATGAGCAGTTCTTC	CAWSGTSNEQFF
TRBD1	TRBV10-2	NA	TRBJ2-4	TGCGCCAGCAGTGACCGGACAGGGGGCGACATTCAGTACTTC	CASSDRTGGDIQYF
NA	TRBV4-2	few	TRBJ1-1	TGTGCCAGCAGCCAAGAAGCGGGGGGCACTGAAGCTTTCTTT	CASSQEAGGTEAFF
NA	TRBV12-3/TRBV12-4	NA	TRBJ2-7	TGTGCCACAACTACCGGGATCCACTCCTACGAGCAGTACTTC	CATTTGIHSYEQYF
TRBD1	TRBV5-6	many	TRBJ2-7	TGTGCCAGCAGCGATCCGGGACAGGGGTTATACGAGCAGTACTTC	CASSDPGQGLYEQYF
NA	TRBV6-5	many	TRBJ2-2	TGTGCCAGCAGGGGGTACGGGGAGCTGTTTTTT	CASRGYGELFF
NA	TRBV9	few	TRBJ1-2	TGTGCCAGCAGCGTAGAAGGGGATGTGAGTGGCTACACCTTC	CASSVEGDVSGYTF
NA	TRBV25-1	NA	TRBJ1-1	TGTGCCAGCAGTGAATGGGAGGCTGGATCTCTTTTCTTT	CASSEWEAGSLFF
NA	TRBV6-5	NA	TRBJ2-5	TGTGCCAGCACCCGACGAGCAGCGGGCCAGGGGGCCCAGTACTTC	CASTRRAAGQGAQYF
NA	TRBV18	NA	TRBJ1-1	TGTGCCAGCTCATCCTCGGCTGGGTGGAGGGACACTGAAGCTTTCTTT	CASSSSAGWRDTEAFF
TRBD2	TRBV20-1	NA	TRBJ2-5	TGCAGTGCCCCCCGGGGGGGCCGGGAGACCCAGTACTTC	CSAPRGGRETQYF
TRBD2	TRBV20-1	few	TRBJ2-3	TGCAGTGCTGGGGGGGTAGCGGGGAGGACAGATACGCAGTATTTT	CSAGGVAGRTDTQYF
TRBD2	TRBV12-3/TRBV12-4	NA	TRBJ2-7	TGTGCCAGCAGTTTCCAGCTTCCTCCGGGGGGCGAGCAGTACTTC	CASSFQLPPGGEQYF
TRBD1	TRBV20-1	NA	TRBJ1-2	TGCAGTGCCGTCGACCTGGGACAGAACTATGGCTACACCTTC	CSAVDLGQNYGYTF
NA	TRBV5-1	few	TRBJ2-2	TGCGCCAGCAGCTTGGTTACAGCCGCCACCGGGGAGCTGTTTTTT	CASSLVTAATGELFF
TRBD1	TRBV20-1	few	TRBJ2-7	TGCAGTGCTAGAGATCTCGGACAGGGAATCTCTGAGCAGTACTTC	CSARDLGQGISEQYF
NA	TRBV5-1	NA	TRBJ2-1	TGCGCCAGCAGCCCTCTATCACCATACAATGAGCAGTTCTTC	CASSPLSPYNEQFF
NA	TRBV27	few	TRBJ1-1	TGTGCCAGCAAGCAGGGAGGCACTGAAGCTTTCTTT	CASKQGGTEAFF
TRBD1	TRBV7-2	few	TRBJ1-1	TGTGCCAGCAGCTTAGTGGGACAGGGGGCTGAAGCTTTCTTT	CASSLVGQGAEAFF
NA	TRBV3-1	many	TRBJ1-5	TGTGCCAGCAGCCAAGGGCGCGGCCCGGCGCAGGAGCCCCAGCATTTT	CASSQGRGPAQEPQHF
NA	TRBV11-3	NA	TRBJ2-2	TGTGCCAGCAGAGGCAGCTCGAACACCGGGGAGCTGTTTTTT	CASRGSSNTGELFF
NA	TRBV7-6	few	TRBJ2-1	TGTGCCAGCAGCTTAGCGTCTAACGAGCAGTTCTTC	CASSLASNEQFF
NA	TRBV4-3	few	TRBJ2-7	TGCGCCAGCAGCCAAGATTTCAAATACGAGCAGTACTTC	CASSQDFKYEQYF
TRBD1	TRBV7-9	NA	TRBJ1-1	TGTGCCAGCAGGACCGCGGACAGGGTGTTCACTGAAGCTTTCTTT	CASRTADRVFTEAFF
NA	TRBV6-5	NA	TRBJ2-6	TGTGCCAGCAGTTACCTATTGGGGGGCTCTGGGGCCAACGTCCTGACTTTC	CASSYLLGGSGANVLTF
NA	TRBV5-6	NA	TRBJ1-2	TGTGCCAGCAGCTTGGAACCAGGCCTCTATGGCTACACCTTC	CASSLEPGLYGYTF
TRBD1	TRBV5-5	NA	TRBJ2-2	TGTGCCAGCAGCCGTTCGACAGGGCGGATCAACACCGGGGAGCTGTTTTTT	CASSRSTGRINTGELFF
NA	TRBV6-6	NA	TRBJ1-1	TGTGCCAGCAGTTACAAGGACGAAGGCACTGAAGCTTTCTTT	CASSYKDEGTEAFF
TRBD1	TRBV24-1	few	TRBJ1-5	TGTGCCACGCCACAGGGGGCGCATCCGTATCAGCCCCAGCATTTT	CATPQGAHPYQPQHF
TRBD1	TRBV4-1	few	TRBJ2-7	TGCGCCAGCAGCCAAGATACTGTGGGACAGATCTACGAGCAGTACTTC	CASSQDTVGQIYEQYF
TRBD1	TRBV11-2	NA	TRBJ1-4	TGTGCCAGCGGGGGACAGGGTAGGGAAAAACTGTTTTTT	CASGGQGREKLFF
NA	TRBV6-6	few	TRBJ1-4	TGTGCCAGCAGCCCCATTAATGAAAAACTGTTTTTT	CASSPINEKLFF
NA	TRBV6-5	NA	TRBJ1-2	TGTGCCAGCAGTTACCTGGCAGGGGAGGGCTACACCTTC	CASSYLAGEGYTF
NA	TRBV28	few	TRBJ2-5	TGTGCCAGCAGCCAAAGGCTGCTCCAAGAGACCCAGTACTTC	CASSQRLLQETQYF
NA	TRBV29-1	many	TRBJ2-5	TGCAGCGTTGCCCGAGGGGCGGAAGAGACCCAGTACTTC	CSVARGAEETQYF
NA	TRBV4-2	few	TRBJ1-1	TGTGCCAGCAGCCAAGGAGGGATCGGAGGAAACACTGAAGCTTTCTTT	CASSQGGIGGNTEAFF
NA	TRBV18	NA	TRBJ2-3	TGTGCCAGCGGGTGGAGGGGCACAGATACGCAGTATTTT	CASGWRGTDTQYF
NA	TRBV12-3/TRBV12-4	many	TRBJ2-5	TGTGCCAGCAGTTCCTTGAACAGACAAGAGACCCAGTACTTC	CASSSLNRQETQYF
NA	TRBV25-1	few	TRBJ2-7	TGTGCCAGCAGTGAGGCGGGCGTCGAGCAGTACTTC	CASSEAGVEQYF
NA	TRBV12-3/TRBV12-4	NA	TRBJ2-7	TGTGCCAGCAGTTTCAGGGGCGCCTGGAACGAGCAGTACTTC	CASSFRGAWNEQYF
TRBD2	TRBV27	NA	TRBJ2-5	TGTGCCAGCAGTTCCTACGTAGGACTAGCGGGAGAGACCCAGTACTTC	CASSSYVGLAGETQYF
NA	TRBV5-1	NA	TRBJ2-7	TGCGCCAGCAGCTTGGTGGGGGTACGCGAGCAGTACTTC	CASSLVGVREQYF
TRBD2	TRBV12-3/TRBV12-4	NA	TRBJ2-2	TGTGCCAGCAGTCGCCATAGCGGGGGCAGGAACACCGGGGAGCTGTTTTTT	CASSRHSGGRNTGELFF
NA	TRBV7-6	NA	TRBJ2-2	TGTGCCAGCAGCCTTTGGGGTAGTGGCGGGGAGCTGTTTTTT	CASSLWGSGGELFF
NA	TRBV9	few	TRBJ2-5	TGTGCCAGCAGCGTAGCAGGGACCCCCCCGGAGACCCAGTACTTC	CASSVAGTPPETQYF
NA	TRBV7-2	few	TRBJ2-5	TGTGCCAGCAGACAGAGGGGGACCCAAGAGACCCAGTACTTC	CASRQRGTQETQYF
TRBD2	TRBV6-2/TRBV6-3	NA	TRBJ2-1	TGTGCCAGCAGCCATCCGGTGACTAGCGGGGGGCATAGTGAGCAGTTCTTC	CASSHPVTSGGHSEQFF
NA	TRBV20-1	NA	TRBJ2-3	TGCAGTGCTGTGGGGGGAAACACAGATACGCAGTATTTT	CSAVGGNTDTQYF
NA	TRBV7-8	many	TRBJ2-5	TGTGCCAGCAGCCATCAGGACGGGGCCGGGGAGACCCAGTACTTC	CASSHQDGAGETQYF